This TCR beta chain was identified in a study of post-analysis software for immune sequencing data. For the study at large: Several disease courses (relapsing-remitting, secondary progressive and progressive-relapsing) of multiple sclerosis were included. Study-level findings and limits: Roughly 5 TRBV segments, including TRBV5-6, TRBV5-1 and TRBV20-1, were more frequent in patients than controls. There was significantly lower normalized Chao1 diversity in multiple sclerosis patients than in controls. Batch-matched samples strongly co-clustered by F measure.

For this clonotype: Its cognate antigen is unknown.

The library was made from cDNA and included unique molecular identifiers. T cells, about 0.95 to 10 million of them, yielded around 460,000 cDNA molecules. TCRdb passed the PCR reads through MiXCR, listing each CDR3 protein once. This table has a few hundred thousand distinct CDR3 sequences, 30% to 45% appearing once. V was pared by 7 bases and J by 0 bases, with 9 bases between. The CDR3 loop spans 13 amino acids. The specimen was blood. The sequence was collected from a girl aged 10 to 17 with multiple sclerosis. The chain carries TRBV12-3 or TRBV12-4 and TRBJ1-1; D unclear. CDR3 DNA sequence: TGTGCCAGCACCCTTCAGATGAACACTGAAGCTTTCTTT. Amino acids: CASTLQMNTEAFF.